This TCR beta chain was captured by sequencing in a study of blood T cells in healthy people across ages. Study-wide results and caveats: A conclusive naive versus antigen-experienced comparison was prevented by the unsorted PBMCs.

The authors ran a second PCR of roughly 7 to 11 cycles using a sample-barcoded 5' primer and a J-beta primer mix. TCRdb reanalysed the 5' RACE reads using MiXCR and keeps one entry per CDR3 protein. The sample consists of roughly 790,000 distinct CDR3 sequences, roughly 47% of them appearing once. This clonotype showed up many times. No antigen is known for it. CDR3 length equals 14 residues. Trimming shortened V by 1 base and J by 6 bases, and 13 bases separated the two germline ends. V usage is TRBV12-3 or TRBV12-4 and J usage is TRBJ2-7, with D possibly TRBD2 on 5 matching bases. The sample was blood. The receptor's source is a woman aged 55-69 years in good health. In DNA form, the CDR3 reads TGTGCCAGCAGTTTAGGTGGGGTTCGGGGCGAGCAGTACTTC. Protein sequence: CASSLGGVRGEQYF.